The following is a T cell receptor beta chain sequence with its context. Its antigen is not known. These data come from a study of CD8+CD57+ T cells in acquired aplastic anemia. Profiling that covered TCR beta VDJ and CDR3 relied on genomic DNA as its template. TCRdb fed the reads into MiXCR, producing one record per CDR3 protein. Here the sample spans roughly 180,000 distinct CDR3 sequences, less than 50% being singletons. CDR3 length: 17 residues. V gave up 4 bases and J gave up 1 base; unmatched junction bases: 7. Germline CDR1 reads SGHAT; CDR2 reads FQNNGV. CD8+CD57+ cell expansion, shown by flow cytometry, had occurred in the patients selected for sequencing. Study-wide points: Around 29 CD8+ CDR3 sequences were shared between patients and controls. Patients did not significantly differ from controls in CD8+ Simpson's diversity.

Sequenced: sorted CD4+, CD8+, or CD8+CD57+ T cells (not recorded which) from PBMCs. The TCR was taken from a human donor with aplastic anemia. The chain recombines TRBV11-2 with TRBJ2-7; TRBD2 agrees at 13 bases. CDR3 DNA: TGTGCCAGCAGCTCGAGACTAGCGGGGGGCCTATCCTACGAGCAGTACTTC. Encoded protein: CASSSRLAGGLSYEQYF.